This TCR beta chain stems from a study of blood T cell repertoires in COVID-19. In the study overall: Some COVID-19 samples were acute and others convalescent; all came from the United States, Italy and Spain. The analysed material was cDNA or gDNA that came from T cells, B-cell-depleted T cells, or PBMCs.

As originally analysed: Estimation of nucleated cell counts relied on the amplification of reference gene primers. Repertoires were generated with immunoSEQ multiplex PCR, while TCRdb's copy carries only in-frame clones and drops some. V, J and clone size were drawn from that table, and D and trimming were deduced from the DNA. Of approximately 98,000 clones listed, 65% to 85% are singletons. This CDR3 spans 15 amino acids. Germline V CDR1 and CDR2: MNHEY, SVGEGT. V dropped 5 bases and J dropped 2; count of bases not matched to a gene: 5. This chain connects TRBV6-2 or TRBV6-3 to TRBJ1-5, with 8 bases lining up with TRBD1. The receptor comes from a woman of 80 years or more with acute or convalescent COVID-19. The sample taken for sequencing was peripheral blood. The CDR3 coding sequence is TGTGCCAGCAGTCCGACAGGGGCGGGCAATCAGCCCCAGCATTTT. Protein: CASSPTGAGNQPQHF.